This is a list of T cell receptor beta chains from one sample in a study of patients and donors after allogeneic stem cell transplantation. TCRdb redid the calling of the RT-PCR reads with MiXCR, one entry per CDR3 protein. The sample consists of some 880,000 distinct CDR3 sequences, about a sixth of them appearing once. The specimen was blood, either unsorted or a sorted T cell fraction (not recorded which). The receptor source for this set is a human donor who was either an allogeneic HSCT recipient or a stem cell or donor lymphocyte infusion donor (not recorded which). It is not recorded whose cells these are; they may come from a transplant donor. Each CDR3 is given with its conserved first and last residue. The order of the fields is D gene, J gene, clone size, V gene, CDR3 protein, CDR3 DNA. The D gene is left open where the match is weak. Rows give clone size only sometimes, using once, few, many, or a class for an expanded clone.

- TRBJ2-3 - TRBV4-2 CASSQEGISSTDTQYF TGTGCCAGCAGCCAAGAAGGGATATCTAGCACAGATACGCAGTATTTT
TRBD1 TRBJ1-1 few TRBV29-1 CSVVRGDRRMNTEAFF TGCAGCGTTGTTAGGGGGGACAGGAGGATGAACACTGAAGCTTTCTTT
TRBD2 TRBJ2-3 many TRBV6-5 CASSSPGLGTDTQYF TGTGCCAGCAGTTCTCCGGGACTAGGGACAGATACGCAGTATTTT
- TRBJ1-2 - TRBV5-1 CASSPLGTGDGYTF TGCGCCAGCAGCCCCCTGGGTACAGGCGATGGCTACACCTTC
TRBD1 TRBJ2-6 - TRBV6-2/TRBV6-3 CASSLYDRAGANVLTF TGTGCCAGCAGTCTCTACGACAGGGCTGGGGCCAACGTCCTGACTTTC
- TRBJ1-6 once TRBV5-1 CASSLAKSSPLHF TGCGCCAGCAGCTTGGCCAAGTCCTCACCCCTCCACTTT
TRBD1 TRBJ1-1 few TRBV29-1 CSAIRQGNTEAFF TGCAGCGCAATCCGACAGGGGAACACTGAAGCTTTCTTT
- TRBJ1-6 - TRBV6-1 CASRGEVSYNSPLHF TGTGCCAGCAGAGGGGAAGTCTCCTATAATTCACCCCTCCACTTT
- TRBJ1-6 - TRBV6-5 CASSYDGLSPLHF TGTGCCAGCAGTTACGACGGCCTTTCACCCCTCCACTTT
- TRBJ2-1 - TRBV15 CATSREIGSYNEQFF TGTGCCACCAGCAGAGAAATTGGGTCCTACAATGAGCAGTTCTTC
TRBD1 TRBJ1-1 - TRBV20-1 CSARDRGKSEAFF TGCAGTGCCAGGGACAGGGGGAAGTCTGAAGCTTTCTTT
TRBD1 TRBJ2-1 few TRBV7-3 CASSRYRGMANEQFF TGTGCCAGCAGTCGTTACAGGGGAATGGCGAATGAGCAGTTCTTC
- TRBJ1-6 few TRBV6-1 CASRSGTVGSPLHF TGTGCCAGCAGATCCGGGACCGTAGGATCACCCCTCCACTTT
- TRBJ2-1 many TRBV5-1 CASSSGSYNEQFF TGTGCCAGCAGTTCCGGCTCCTACAATGAGCAGTTCTTC
- TRBJ1-2 - TRBV4-3 CASSQDRGGRYGYTF TGCGCCAGCAGCCAAGACAGGGGTGGTCGATATGGCTACACCTTC
TRBD2 TRBJ2-3 few TRBV7-6 CASSLESPLAGTDTQYF TGTGCCAGCAGCTTAGAGAGTCCACTAGCGGGGACAGATACGCAGTATTTT
- TRBJ2-2 - TRBV5-1 CASSHFDGELFF TGCGCCAGCAGCCATTTCGACGGGGAGCTGTTTTTT
- TRBJ1-3 few TRBV6-5 CASSSGRTGNTIYF TGTGCCAGCAGTTCCGGGCGGACTGGAAACACCATATATTTT
- TRBJ2-3 - TRBV18 CASSPRGAPTDTQYF TGTGCCAGCTCACCCCGTGGGGCTCCCACAGATACGCAGTATTTT
- TRBJ1-1 few TRBV4-1 CASSLEMGSDTEAFF TGCGCCAGCAGCCTTGAGATGGGGTCGGACACTGAAGCTTTCTTT
- TRBJ1-1 many TRBV25-1 CASSEWTLSRDATEAFF TGTGCCAGCAGTGAATGGACGCTTTCACGGGATGCCACTGAAGCTTTCTTT
- TRBJ1-1 few TRBV5-1 CASSPDGGGTEDFF TGCGCCAGCAGCCCCGACGGGGGAGGCACTGAAGATTTCTTT
- TRBJ1-2 - TRBV4-1 CASSQPRVARAWYGYTF TGCGCCAGCAGCCAACCACGGGTGGCAAGGGCCTGGTATGGCTACACCTTC
- TRBJ2-2 few TRBV4-2 CASTPGRGASGELFF TGTGCCAGCACCCCCGGACGGGGGGCCTCCGGGGAGCTGTTTTTT
- TRBJ2-1 - TRBV12-3/TRBV12-4 CASSLALGHSYNEQFF TGTGCCAGCAGTTTAGCGCTGGGGCATTCCTACAATGAGCAGTTCTTC
TRBD1 TRBJ2-5 - TRBV20-1 CSARGDRAVETQYF TGCAGTGCTAGGGGGGACAGGGCGGTGGAGACCCAGTACTTC
- TRBJ2-1 - TRBV2 CASSVSEARQNNEQFF TGTGCCAGCAGTGTCTCGGAGGCCCGGCAAAACAATGAGCAGTTCTTC
- TRBJ1-6 - TRBV4-2 CASRTSGPDSPLHF TGTGCCAGCAGGACCTCCGGCCCAGATTCACCCCTCCACTTT
- TRBJ1-3 few TRBV2 CASSQTDTLKTIYF TGTGCCAGCAGCCAGACCGACACCCTAAAGACCATATATTTT
- TRBJ2-1 few TRBV24-1 CATSDLPSGLQFF TGTGCCACCAGTGATTTGCCCTCGGGTTTGCAGTTCTTC
TRBD1 TRBJ2-4 - TRBV20-1 CSAPTTGNIQYF TGCAGTGCCCCGACGACAGGGAACATTCAGTACTTC
- TRBJ2-1 few TRBV21-1 CASSPPAGTSVNEQFF TGTGCCAGCAGCCCACCGGCAGGAACTAGCGTAAATGAGCAGTTCTTC
- TRBJ2-7 - TRBV5-1 CASRITGRSYEQYF TGCGCCAGCAGGATAACAGGGAGGTCCTACGAGCAGTACTTC
- TRBJ1-1 few TRBV7-2 CASSLDGSKGTEAFF TGTGCCAGCAGCTTAGATGGCTCAAAGGGCACTGAAGCTTTCTTT
- TRBJ2-5 - TRBV5-1 CASSLGSAQKETQYF TGCGCCAGCAGCTTGGGGTCCGCGCAAAAAGAGACCCAGTACTTC
TRBD2 TRBJ2-5 few TRBV12-3/TRBV12-4 CASSLDGGGRETQYF TGTGCCAGCAGTTTAGACGGGGGGGGCCGAGAGACCCAGTACTTC
- TRBJ1-5 many TRBV20-1 CSASAQGSNQPQHF TGCAGTGCTAGCGCCCAGGGGAGCAATCAGCCCCAGCATTTT
- TRBJ2-1 few TRBV20-1 CSAREDAGLSYNEQFF TGCAGTGCTAGAGAGGATGCAGGGCTGTCCTACAATGAGCAGTTCTTC
- TRBJ1-1 many TRBV12-3/TRBV12-4 CASSPGRGTEAFF TGTGCCAGCAGTCCAGGGAGGGGAACTGAAGCTTTCTTT
TRBD1 TRBJ1-6 - TRBV11-2 CASRPTGQGNSPLHF TGTGCCAGCAGACCCACGGGACAGGGGAACTCACCCCTCCACTTT
- TRBJ2-2 few TRBV25-1 CASSVTGGNPDINTGELFF TGTGCCAGCAGTGTGACCGGGGGTAACCCGGACATTAACACCGGGGAGCTGTTTTTT
TRBD1 TRBJ1-4 many TRBV12-3/TRBV12-4 CATRQGEKLFF TGTGCCACCAGACAGGGGGAAAAACTGTTTTTT
- TRBJ1-2 many TRBV9 CASSVVNLPNYGYTF TGTGCCAGCAGCGTAGTTAACCTCCCTAACTATGGCTACACCTTC
TRBD1 TRBJ1-1 - TRBV12-3/TRBV12-4 CASSLGDRRLRNTEAFF TGTGCCAGCAGTTTAGGGGACAGAAGACTCCGGAACACTGAAGCTTTCTTT
TRBD1 TRBJ2-7 few TRBV6-1 CASSGGQGHPYEQYF TGTGCCAGCAGTGGGGGACAGGGGCATCCCTACGAGCAGTACTTC
TRBD2 TRBJ2-1 few TRBV7-8 CASRAGLADRSYNEQFF TGTGCCAGCAGAGCCGGACTAGCGGACCGCTCCTACAATGAGCAGTTCTTC
- TRBJ2-7 few TRBV4-3 CASSDSTGTSYEQYF TGCGCCAGCAGCGATTCGACAGGAACCTCCTACGAGCAGTACTTC
TRBD2 TRBJ2-1 - TRBV24-1 CATSDSLAGNNEQFF TGTGCCACCAGTGACAGCCTAGCGGGGAACAATGAGCAGTTCTTC
- TRBJ1-5 few TRBV2 CASTAESNQPQHF TGTGCCAGCACGGCGGAAAGCAATCAGCCCCAGCATTTT
- TRBJ2-7 - TRBV27 CASSSQGYYEQYF TGTGCCAGCAGTTCCCAGGGGTACTACGAGCAGTACTTC
- TRBJ1-2 - TRBV20-1 CSARDTSYGYTF TGCAGTGCTAGAGATACGTCCTATGGCTACACCTTC
- TRBJ2-5 - TRBV7-9 CASSPGRYQETQYF TGTGCCAGCAGCCCTGGACGGTACCAAGAGACCCAGTACTTC
- TRBJ1-3 - TRBV6-5 CASSYDEPISGNTIYF TGTGCCAGCAGTTACGACGAACCCATCTCTGGAAACACCATATATTTT